These 19 T cell receptor beta chains came from one sample sequenced in a study of identical twins. Using its own MiXCR run on the 5' RACE reads, TCRdb lists one record per CDR3 protein. In the table there are a few hundred thousand distinct CDR3 sequences, approximately 8.8% of which are singletons. The specimen was naive T cells sorted from blood. The origin of the receptors is a woman aged 50 to 60 in good health.

This clonotype was counted a few times. The chain couples TRBV5-5 to TRBJ1-1; 8 positions match TRBD1. This CDR3 has 14 amino acids. Germline CDR1 reads SGHKS; CDR2 reads YYEKEE (reference sequence). V lost 4 bases and J lost 1; bases outside the gene matches: 3. The CDR3 loop is CASSMTGENTEAFF. CDR3 bases: TGTGCCAGCAGCATGACAGGGGAGAACACTGAAGCTTTCTTT.

This clonotype was counted ten times or more. The V gene is TRBV5-1, the J gene TRBJ1-5, with D uncertain. V was pared by 0 bases and J by 0 bases, with 13 bases between. The CDR3 is 17 residues long. The germline gives CDR1 SGHRS, CDR2 YFSETQ. This CDR3 is CASSLAPAGNSNQPQHF. In DNA, the CDR3 is TGCGCCAGCAGCTTGGCCCCTGCGGGGAATAGCAATCAGCCCCAGCATTTT.

This clonotype turned up a few times. This chain links TRBV20-1 with TRBJ1-6, with 7 positions matching TRBD1. The CDR3 length is 13 residues. In germline, CDR1 is DFQATT, CDR2 SNEGSKA (reference sequence). V dropped 4 bases and J dropped 6; count of bases not matched to a gene: 3. CDR3: CSAIGTVNSPLHF. As DNA, the CDR3 is TGCAGTGCTATCGGGACAGTTAATTCACCCCTCCACTTT.

This clonotype has a handful of counts. For the CDR3, the DNA is TGTGCCAGCAGGTCAGAAACCGGGACGTGGGGACGCTACACCTTC. Protein: CASRSETGTWGRYTF. The chain carries TRBV7-9 and TRBJ1-2; maybe TRBD1 (5 bases). Trimming took off 6 bases at V and 9 bases at J, with 23 bases between the two ends. Germline CDR1 reads SEHNR; CDR2 reads FQNEAQ (reference sequence). This CDR3 is 15 amino acids long.

This clonotype was counted between two and nine times. This sequence joins TRBV6-5 and TRBJ2-7, with D possibly TRBD1 on 6 matching bases. This CDR3 contains 16 residues. V shed 8 bases and J shed 2 bases, with 22 bases lying between them. The germline V gene encodes CDR1 MNHEY and CDR2 SVGAGI. The CDR3 DNA is TGTGCCAGCTTTCACCCAACAGGGTTAAAGCCCTACGAGCAGTACTTC. It yields the protein CASFHPTGLKPYEQYF.

This clonotype turned up a few times. J is TRBJ2-5 and V is TRBV29-1, with unresolved D. V lost 4 bases and J 2 bases, leaving 8 bases between the germline ends. Germline V gene lookup returns CDR1 SQVTM and CDR2 ANQGSEA. The CDR3 has 12 residues. The CDR3: CSVVVLQETQYF. The CDR3 region has the DNA TGCAGCGTTGTCGTACTTCAAGAGACCCAGTACTTC.

This clonotype occurred a few times. This chain links TRBV6-1 with TRBJ2-3, with D uncertain. From germline, CDR1 is MNHNS and CDR2 SASEGT. V dropped 0 bases and J dropped 2 bases, with 9 bases sitting between them. The CDR3 covers 15 residues. The CDR3 protein is CASSEALGNTDTQYF. The CDR3 DNA reads as TGTGCCAGCAGTGAAGCGCTAGGGAACACAGATACGCAGTATTTT.

This clonotype was recorded many times. The chain couples TRBV11-3 to TRBJ2-1; the D call may be TRBD1 or TRBD2 (5 bases each). The CDR3 runs to 12 residues. Germline V gene lookup returns CDR1 SGHNT and CDR2 YENEEA. V was cut by 6 bases and J by 3 bases, with 6 bases left in between. CDR3 amino acids: CASRGDYNEQFF. The CDR3, as DNA: TGTGCCAGCAGGGGGGACTACAATGAGCAGTTCTTC.

This clonotype was observed a handful of times. V gene TRBV2 combines with J gene TRBJ2-3, with D possibly being TRBD2 (6 bases). The CDR3 runs to 14 residues. In germline, CDR1 is SNHLY, CDR2 FYNNEI. The V and J ends lost 10 bases and 4 bases respectively, with 18 bases between them. CDR3 DNA: TGTGCCACCCAATTCGGGGGAGGTTCAGATACGCAGTATTTT. Its protein is CATQFGGGSDTQYF.

V is TRBV4-1 and J is TRBJ2-1; D unresolved. V lost 1 base and J 9 bases, leaving 13 bases between the germline ends. The CDR3 is 14 amino acids. Germline values: CDR1 MGHRA, CDR2 YSYEKL. The CDR3 DNA reads TGCGCCAGCAGCCAAGTGCGGCTAGATGTTGAGCAGTTCTTC. It translates to CASSQVRLDVEQFF.

The chain uses TRBV24-1 and TRBJ2-1, with D perhaps matching TRBD1 or TRBD2 (5 bases each). The CDR3 is 11 amino acids. Per the germline V gene, CDR1 is KGHDR and CDR2 is SFDVKD. Trimming removed 5 bases at V and 12 bases at J, with 10 bases between. This chain's CDR3 is CATSGGTWQFF. The DNA of the CDR3 is TGTGCCACCAGTGGGGGGACCTGGCAGTTCTTC.

The table lists this clonotype with many counts. The chain carries TRBV12-3 or TRBV12-4 and TRBJ2-1; a possible D gene is TRBD1 (6 bases). This CDR3 contains 15 residues. Trimming cost V 6 bases and J 9 bases, with 21 bases left between them. The CDR3 bases are TGTGCCAGCAGCCGTCGCAACAAGGGGGAAAGTGAGCAGTTCTTC. Encoded protein: CASSRRNKGESEQFF.

This clonotype was observed a handful of times. This chain connects TRBV5-1 to TRBJ2-1; D unresolved. This CDR3 comprises 12 residues. V shed 0 bases and J shed 10 bases, with 8 bases lying between them. CDR1 and CDR2 from the germline V gene are SGHRS and YFSETQ. This CDR3 reads CASSLGLFEQFF. The CDR3 DNA follows: TGCGCCAGCAGCTTGGGCCTCTTCGAGCAGTTCTTC.

This clonotype was picked up a small number of times. This rearrangement joins TRBV30 to TRBJ2-3; 8 bases map to TRBD2. The ends lost 3 bases at V and 13 bases at J; junction bases unmatched: 9. Germline CDR1 reads GTSNPN; CDR2 reads SVGIG (reference sequence). The CDR3 runs to 12 residues. CDR3 amino acids: CAWSSSGPGEYF. The DNA for the CDR3 is TGTGCCTGGAGCTCTAGCGGGCCGGGGGAGTATTTT.

The table lists this clonotype with a few counts. The rearrangement links TRBV5-6 to TRBJ1-2, with D hard to call. CDR3 size: 12 residues. Germline assignment: CDR1 SGHDT and CDR2 YYEEEE. Trimming cost V 2 bases and J 4 bases, with 6 bases left between them. CDR3 coding DNA: TGTGCCAGCAGCTTTCAACCCTATGGCTACACCTTC. Amino acid sequence: CASSFQPYGYTF. The entire variable domain, with the rest obtained from reference TRBV5-6 and TRBJ1-2, is as follows: DAGVTQSPTHLIKTRGQQVTLRCSPKSGHDTVSWYQQALGQGPQFIFQYYEEEERQRGNFPDRFSGHQFPNYSSELNVNALLLGDSALYLCASSFQPYGYTFGSGTRLTVV.

The chain recombines TRBV5-1 with TRBJ2-7, with a weak D call TRBD1 (6 bases). The V end lost 1 base, the J end lost 1 base, and 18 bases lay between the germline ends. The CDR3 sequence is 17 residues long. CDR1 is SGHRS, CDR2 YFSETQ, per germline. The CDR3: CASSLTPVGTKSYEQYF. The CDR3 bases are TGCGCCAGCAGCTTGACTCCAGTTGGGACAAAATCCTACGAGCAGTACTTC.

V gene TRBV15 combines with J gene TRBJ2-1; TRBD1 agrees at 7 bases. Per the germline V gene, CDR1 is LNHNV and CDR2 is YYDKDF (reference sequence). The junction had 11 bases not matched to a gene; V was cut back by 7 bases and J by 5 bases. This CDR3 comprises 15 residues. DNA for the CDR3: TGTGCCACCAACCTCCCCCCGGGACAGAACAATGAGCAGTTCTTC. Amino acids: CATNLPPGQNNEQFF.

This clonotype was counted many times. V is TRBV20-1 and J is TRBJ2-2, with D tentatively TRBD2 (7 bases). Germline V gene lookup returns CDR1 DFQATT and CDR2 SNEGSKA (reference sequence). V gave up 2 bases and J gave up 7 bases, with 17 bases separating them. The CDR3 consists of 15 residues. CDR3 DNA sequence: TGCAGTGCTAGATCCCCCGGGGGGCAGATCGGGGAGCTGTTTTTT. It codes for CSARSPGGQIGELFF.

The chain joins TRBV27 to TRBJ2-7; 9 nucleotides line up with TRBD2. The length of the CDR3 is 16 residues. Germline CDR1 and CDR2: MNHEY and SMNVEV (reference sequence). J was trimmed by 4 bases and V by 0 bases; bases with no gene match: 7. The CDR3 sequence is CASSLSASGEGYEQYF. DNA of the CDR3: TGTGCCAGCAGTTTATCTGCTAGCGGGGAAGGTTACGAGCAGTACTTC.